A selection of T cell receptor beta chains follows, all from one sample in a study of shared clonotypes between healthy human individuals. Clones were sequenced by immunoSEQ multiplex PCR, and TCRdb holds only the in-frame ones, with some missing. Of 550,000 to 800,000 clones listed, 80% to 95% are singletons. The sample was memory CD8+ T cells from PBMCs. These receptors were collected from a man younger than 30 in good health. Some clones in this sample may be carry-over from other donors' samples. Both conserved end residues are trimmed from each CDR3. Expanded clones are given a class, and other clones once, few, many or no size at all.

TRBV5-6	.	ASSLDAEGDTGELF
TRBV28	few	ASSFTVNTEAF
TRBV2	.	ASSWGRDRVGPPYEQY
TRBV4-1	.	ASSQDRFTGELF
TRBV5-1	.	ARIQGARGETQY
TRBV2	.	ASSASGTSHDEQF
TRBV28	.	ASSLVAGDDEQY
TRBV4-2	.	ASSQDPFRAGPTDTQY
TRBV7-9	.	ASSFTVDEQY
TRBV7-9	.	ASSFLSLRPEGANVLT
TRBV6-6	.	ASSYETGGNTIY
TRBV9	once	ASSVPSGENTQY
TRBV18	.	ASSDTAPTTIGETQY
TRBV28	once	ASSSPDRDPYEQY
TRBV5-1	once	ASSLRQGLNEQF
TRBV7-8	.	ASSFLLAGGEHTGELF
TRBV27	.	ASSLGGGRTYEQY
TRBV12-5	.	ASAQGDMYQETQY
TRBV7-9	.	ASSPSGQEQETQY
TRBV9	.	ASSPQQNTEAF
TRBV5-6	.	ASSLGGAFNSPLH
TRBV5-4	.	ASSSPGHLQETQY